This T cell receptor (beta chain) was observed in a study of molecular identifiers for immune sequencing clone quantification. In TCRdb, the PCR reads were re-called with MiXCR into one record per CDR3 protein. The sample has approximately 630,000 distinct CDR3 sequences, 25% seen once. General study points: Among 930,000 or so naive cells, as was reported, spiked Jurkat TCR RNA from one cell was detectable.

V shed 4 bases and J 5 bases; nucleotides not matched to a gene: 12. The CDR3 spans 17 residues. Germline assignment: CDR1 SGHRS and CDR2 YFSETQ. Comment on this clonotype: What it binds is unknown.

The sequencing sample was made of naive CD8+ T cells from blood, with Jurkat cell RNA spiked in. Subset described: FACS-sorted CD8+CD4-CCR7+CD45RA+ naive T cells. The chain employs TRBV5-1 and TRBJ2-5, with 12 nucleotides matching TRBD2. The sequence derives from a human donor in good health. Some libraries in this study had Jurkat cell RNA spiked in. Here the CDR3 reads CASSPGLAGPTEETQYF. The CDR3 DNA sequence: TGCGCCAGCAGCCCCGGACTAGCGGGGCCGACGGAGGAGACCCAGTACTTC.